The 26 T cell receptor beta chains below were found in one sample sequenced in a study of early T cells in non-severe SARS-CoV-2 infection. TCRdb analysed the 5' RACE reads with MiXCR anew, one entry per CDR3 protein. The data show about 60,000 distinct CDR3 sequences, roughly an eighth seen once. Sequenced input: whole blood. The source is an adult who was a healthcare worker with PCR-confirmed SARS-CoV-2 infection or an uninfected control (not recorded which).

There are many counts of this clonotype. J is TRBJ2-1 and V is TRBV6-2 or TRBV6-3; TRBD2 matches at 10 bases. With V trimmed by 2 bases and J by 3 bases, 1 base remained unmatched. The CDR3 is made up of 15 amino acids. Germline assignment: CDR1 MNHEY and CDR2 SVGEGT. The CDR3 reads CASSYGLADYNEQFF. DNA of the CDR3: TGTGCCAGCAGTTACGGACTAGCGGACTACAATGAGCAGTTCTTC.

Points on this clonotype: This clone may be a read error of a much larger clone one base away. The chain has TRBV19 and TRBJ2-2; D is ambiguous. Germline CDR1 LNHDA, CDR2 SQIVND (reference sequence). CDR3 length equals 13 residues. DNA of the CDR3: TGTGTCAGTAGTATTAGGAACACCGGGGAGCTGTTTTTT. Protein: CVSSIRNTGELFF.

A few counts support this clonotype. The CDR3 region has the DNA TGCAGCGCAGGGGGCGCAGAGGCTAACTATGGCTACACCTTC. Translation: CSAGGAEANYGYTF. This chain joins TRBV29-1 and TRBJ1-2; TRBD1 aligns across 8 bases. The V and J ends lost 7 bases and 0 bases, in that order; junction bases with no gene match: 7. CDR1 and CDR2 (germline): SQVTM, ANQGSEA. CDR3 length: 14 residues.

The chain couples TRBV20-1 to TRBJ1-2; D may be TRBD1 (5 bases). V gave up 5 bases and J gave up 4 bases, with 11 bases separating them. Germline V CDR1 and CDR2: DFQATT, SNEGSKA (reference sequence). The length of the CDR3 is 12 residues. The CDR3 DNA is TGCAGTGCTTCACGGGACGGCTATGGCTACACCTTC. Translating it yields CSASRDGYGYTF.

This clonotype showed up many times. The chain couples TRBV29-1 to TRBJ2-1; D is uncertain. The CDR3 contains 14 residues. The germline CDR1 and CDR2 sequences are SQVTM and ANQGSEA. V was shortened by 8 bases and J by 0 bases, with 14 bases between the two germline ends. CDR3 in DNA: TGCAGCTACATTGGTGCTAGCTCCTACAATGAGCAGTTCTTC. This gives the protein CSYIGASSYNEQFF.

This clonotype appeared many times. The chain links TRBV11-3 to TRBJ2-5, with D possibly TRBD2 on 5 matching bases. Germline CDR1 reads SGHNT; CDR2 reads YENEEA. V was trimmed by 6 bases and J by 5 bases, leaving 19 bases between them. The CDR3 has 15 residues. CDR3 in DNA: TGTGCCAGCAGTAGCGTCGAAGAGGGAGATGAGACCCAGTACTTC. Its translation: CASSSVEEGDETQYF. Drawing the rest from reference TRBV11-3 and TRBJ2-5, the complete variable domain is EAGVVQSPRYKIIEKKQPVAFWCNPISGHNTLYWYLQNLGQGPELLIRYENEEAVDDSQLPKDRFSAERLKGVDSTLKIQPAELGDSAVYLCASSSVEEGDETQYFGPGTRLLVL.

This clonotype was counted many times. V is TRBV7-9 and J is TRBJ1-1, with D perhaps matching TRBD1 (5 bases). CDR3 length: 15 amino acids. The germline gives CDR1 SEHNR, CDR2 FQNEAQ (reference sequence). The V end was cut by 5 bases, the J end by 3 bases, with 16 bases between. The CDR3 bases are TGTGCCAGCAGCCCCGCTGTCGCCAGGGACACTGAAGCTTTCTTT. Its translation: CASSPAVARDTEAFF.

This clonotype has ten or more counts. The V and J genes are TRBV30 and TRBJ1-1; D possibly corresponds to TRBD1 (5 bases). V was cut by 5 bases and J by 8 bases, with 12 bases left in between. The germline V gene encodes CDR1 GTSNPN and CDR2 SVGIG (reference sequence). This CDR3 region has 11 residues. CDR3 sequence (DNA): TGTGCCTGGGCCGGGGCAGGGGAAGCTTTCTTT. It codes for CAWAGAGEAFF.

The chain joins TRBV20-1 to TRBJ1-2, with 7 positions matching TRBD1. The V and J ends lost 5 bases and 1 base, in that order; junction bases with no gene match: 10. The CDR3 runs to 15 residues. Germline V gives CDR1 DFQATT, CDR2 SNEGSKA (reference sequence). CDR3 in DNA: TGCAGTGCTCCGGACCGTAGGGGGCTTAACTATGGCTACACCTTC. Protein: CSAPDRRGLNYGYTF.

CDR3 sequence reads: CASSSFEGAGSPLHF. The CDR3, as DNA: TGTGCCAGCAGCTCCTTTGAGGGGGCTGGTTCACCCCTCCACTTT. The genes are TRBV27 and TRBJ1-6, with 7 bases matching TRBD1. The trim removed 6 bases at V and 9 bases at J, leaving 11 bases unmatched. Germline lookup yields CDR1 MNHEY and CDR2 SMNVEV (reference sequence). The CDR3 runs 15 residues.

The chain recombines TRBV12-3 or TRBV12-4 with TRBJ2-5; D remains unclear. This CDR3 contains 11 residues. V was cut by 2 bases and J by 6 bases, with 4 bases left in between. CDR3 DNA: TGTGCCAGCAGTTTATCCCAGACCCAGTACTTC. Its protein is CASSLSQTQYF.

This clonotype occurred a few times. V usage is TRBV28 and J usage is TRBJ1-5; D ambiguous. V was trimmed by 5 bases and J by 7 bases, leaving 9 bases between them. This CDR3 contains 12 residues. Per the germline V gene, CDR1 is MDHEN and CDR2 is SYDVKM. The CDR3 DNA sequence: TGTGCCAGCAGTCCAATAACCCAGCCCCAGCATTTT. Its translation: CASSPITQPQHF.

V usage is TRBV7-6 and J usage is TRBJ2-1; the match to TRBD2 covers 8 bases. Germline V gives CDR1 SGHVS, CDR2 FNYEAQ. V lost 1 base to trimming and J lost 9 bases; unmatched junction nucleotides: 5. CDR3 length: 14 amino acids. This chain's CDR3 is CASSLVGRALEQFF. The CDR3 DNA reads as TGTGCCAGCAGCTTAGTCGGGAGGGCCCTTGAGCAGTTCTTC.

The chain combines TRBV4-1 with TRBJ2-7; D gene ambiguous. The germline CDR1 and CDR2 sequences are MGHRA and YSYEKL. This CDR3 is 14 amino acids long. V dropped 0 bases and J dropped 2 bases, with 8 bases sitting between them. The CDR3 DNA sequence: TGCGCCAGCAGCCAAGAAGGGTTGGCCTACGAGCAGTACTTC. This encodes CASSQEGLAYEQYF.

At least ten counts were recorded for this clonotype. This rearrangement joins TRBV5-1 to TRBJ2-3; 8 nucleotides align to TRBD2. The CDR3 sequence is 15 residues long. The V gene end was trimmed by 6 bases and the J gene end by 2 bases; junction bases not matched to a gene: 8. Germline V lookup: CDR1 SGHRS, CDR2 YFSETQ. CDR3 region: CASTWSGGLTDTQYF. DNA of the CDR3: TGCGCCAGCACCTGGAGCGGGGGCCTCACAGATACGCAGTATTTT. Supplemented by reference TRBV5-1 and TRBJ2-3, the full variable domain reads KAGVTQTPRYLIKTRGQQVTLSCSPISGHRSVSWYQQTPGQGLQFLFEYFSETQRNKGNFPGRFSGRQFSNSRSEMNVSTLELGDSALYLCASTWSGGLTDTQYFGPGTRLTVL.

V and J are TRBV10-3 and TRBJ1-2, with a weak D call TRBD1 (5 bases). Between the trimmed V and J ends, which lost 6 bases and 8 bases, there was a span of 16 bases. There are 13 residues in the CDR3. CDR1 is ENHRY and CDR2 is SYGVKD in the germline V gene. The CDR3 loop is CAISSGQGYGYTF. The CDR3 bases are TGTGCCATCAGCTCCGGGCAGGGTTACGGCTACACCTTC.

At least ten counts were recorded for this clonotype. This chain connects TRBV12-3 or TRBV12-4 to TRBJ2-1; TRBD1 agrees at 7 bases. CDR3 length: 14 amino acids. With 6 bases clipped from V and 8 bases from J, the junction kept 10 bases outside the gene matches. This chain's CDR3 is CASSSKTGVDEQFF. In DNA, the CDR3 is TGTGCCAGCAGCTCTAAAACAGGGGTCGATGAGCAGTTCTTC.

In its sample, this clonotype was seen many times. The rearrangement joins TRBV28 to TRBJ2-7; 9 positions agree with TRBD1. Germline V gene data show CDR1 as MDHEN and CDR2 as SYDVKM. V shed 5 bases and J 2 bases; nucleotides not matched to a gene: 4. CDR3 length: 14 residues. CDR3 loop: CASSGTGLTYEQYF. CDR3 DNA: TGTGCCAGCAGTGGGACAGGGCTTACCTACGAGCAGTACTTC.

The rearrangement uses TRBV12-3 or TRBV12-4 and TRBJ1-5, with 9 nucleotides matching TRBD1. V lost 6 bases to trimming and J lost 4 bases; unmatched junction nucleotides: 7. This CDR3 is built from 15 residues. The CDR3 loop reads CASRPTGGGNQPQHF. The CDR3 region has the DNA TGTGCCAGCAGACCGACAGGGGGAGGAAATCAGCCCCAGCATTTT.

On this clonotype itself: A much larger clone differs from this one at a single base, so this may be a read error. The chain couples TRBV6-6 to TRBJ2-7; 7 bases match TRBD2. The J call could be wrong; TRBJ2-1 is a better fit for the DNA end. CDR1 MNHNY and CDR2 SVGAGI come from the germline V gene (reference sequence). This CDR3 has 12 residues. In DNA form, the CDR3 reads TGTGCCAGTTGGGGGGGAACCTACGAGCAGTTCTTC. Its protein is CASWGGTYEQFF.

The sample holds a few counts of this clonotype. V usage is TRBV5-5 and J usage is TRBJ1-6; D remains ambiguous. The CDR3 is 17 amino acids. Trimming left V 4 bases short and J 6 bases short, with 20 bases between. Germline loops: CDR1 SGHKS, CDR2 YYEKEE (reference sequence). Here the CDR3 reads CASSPPPLKEANSPLHF. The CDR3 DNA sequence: TGTGCCAGCAGCCCCCCCCCACTCAAGGAGGCTAATTCACCCCTCCACTTT.

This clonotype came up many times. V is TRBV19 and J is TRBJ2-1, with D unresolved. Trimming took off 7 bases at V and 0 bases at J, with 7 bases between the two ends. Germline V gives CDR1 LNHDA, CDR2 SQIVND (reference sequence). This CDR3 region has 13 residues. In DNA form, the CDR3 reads TGTGCCAGTACGTCTTTCTCCTACAATGAGCAGTTCTTC. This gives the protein CASTSFSYNEQFF.

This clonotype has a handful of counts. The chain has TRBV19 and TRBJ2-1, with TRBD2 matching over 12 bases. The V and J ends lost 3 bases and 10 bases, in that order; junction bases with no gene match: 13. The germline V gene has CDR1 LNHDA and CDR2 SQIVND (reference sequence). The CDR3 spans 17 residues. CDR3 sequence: CASSIASGRAQVHEQFF. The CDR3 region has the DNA TGTGCCAGTAGTATCGCTAGCGGGAGGGCTCAGGTACACGAGCAGTTCTTC.

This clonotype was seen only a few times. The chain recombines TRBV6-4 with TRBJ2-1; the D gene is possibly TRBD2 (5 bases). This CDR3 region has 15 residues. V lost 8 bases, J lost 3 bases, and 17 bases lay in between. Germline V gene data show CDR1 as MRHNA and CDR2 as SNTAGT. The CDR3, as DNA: TGTGCCAGCTCCGAGCGGCCCGAGGGCTACAATGAGCAGTTCTTC. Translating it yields CASSERPEGYNEQFF.

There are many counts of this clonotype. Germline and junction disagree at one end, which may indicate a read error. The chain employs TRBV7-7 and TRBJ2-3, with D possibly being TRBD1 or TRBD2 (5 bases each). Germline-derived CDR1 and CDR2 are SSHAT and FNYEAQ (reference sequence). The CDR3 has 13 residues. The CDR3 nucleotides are TGTGCTAGCAGCTTACGGGACGAAGATACGCAGTATTTT. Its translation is CASSLRDEDTQYF.

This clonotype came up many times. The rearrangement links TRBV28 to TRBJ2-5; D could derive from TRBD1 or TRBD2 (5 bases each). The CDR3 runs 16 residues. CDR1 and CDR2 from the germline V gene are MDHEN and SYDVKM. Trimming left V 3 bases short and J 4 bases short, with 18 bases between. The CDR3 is CASSFYLRDAGETQYF. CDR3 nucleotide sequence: TGTGCCAGCAGTTTTTACTTGAGGGACGCAGGAGAGACCCAGTACTTC.